This T cell receptor (beta chain) is from a study of cytomegalovirus exposure and HLA in healthy donors. As for the study in general: An early data release held around 80 million unique TCRs from HLA-typed donors. Falling in the Caucasian-associated ancestry cluster were about four fifths of approximately 400 genotyped donors. Study-level findings and limits: Reported findings show TCR beta sequences accurately forecast HLA-A and HLA-B alleles in most subjects.

Germline CDR1 MGHRA, CDR2 YSYEKL. Trimming removed 6 bases from V and 7 bases from J, with 15 bases in between. The CDR3 length is 14 residues. Notes on this clone: Its antigen is as yet unknown.

The PCR ran on 60 Vbeta and 13 Jbeta primers. Clones were read by immunoSEQ multiplex PCR, and TCRdb kept only the in-frame ones, dropping some. The profile shows 150,000 or so clones, 80% of them singletons. This clonotype was sampled from a woman between 35 and 50 years old in good health and CMV-seropositive. Sequenced sample: PBMCs. The V call is TRBV4-1, the J call TRBJ2-2; D possibly corresponds to TRBD2 (7 bases). The CDR3 coding sequence is TGCGCCAGCAGTCGCGCGGGGGCTGGCGGGGAGCTGTTTTTT. Translating gives CASSRAGAGGELFF.